These 13 T cell receptor beta chains share one sample of origin, sequenced in a study of blood T cell repertoires in COVID-19. The data were produced by immunoSEQ multiplex PCR, yet TCRdb's version contains in-frame clones alone and is incomplete. The sample lists fewer than 150,000 clones, around 85% occurring once. Material: peripheral blood. The source is a man over 45 with acute or convalescent COVID-19.

J is TRBJ1-2 and V is TRBV28, with TRBD1 as a possible D gene (5 bases). Germline V gene lookup returns CDR1 MDHEN and CDR2 SYDVKM. Trimming stripped 1 base from V and 5 bases from J, with 8 bases between. This CDR3 is 13 amino acids long. CDR3 amino acids: CASSLSRVYGYTF. DNA for the CDR3: TGTGCCAGCAGTTTATCCAGGGTTTATGGCTACACCTTC.

The chain links TRBV5-6 to TRBJ2-6; TRBD1 is a possible D gene (5 bases). The V end was cut by 2 bases, the J end by 0 bases, with 12 bases between. Germline loops: CDR1 SGHDT, CDR2 YYEEEE. The CDR3 runs to 17 residues. Here the CDR3 reads CASSFGPGNSGANVLTF. Here the CDR3 DNA reads TGTGCCAGCAGCTTTGGACCAGGGAACTCTGGGGCCAACGTCCTGACTTTC.

The chain uses TRBV18 and TRBJ1-2; 9 bases agree with TRBD1. This CDR3 comprises 14 residues. From germline, CDR1 is KGHSH and CDR2 LQKENI. The V and J ends lost 3 bases and 2 bases, in that order; junction bases with no gene match: 1. This CDR3 reads CASSPGQGNYGYTF. DNA for the CDR3: TGTGCCAGCTCACCGGGACAGGGAAACTATGGCTACACCTTC.

The chain joins TRBV6-5 to TRBJ1-1; no definite D call. The CDR3 covers 13 residues. Germline V gene sequence: CDR1 MNHEY, CDR2 SVGAGI. Trimming left V 2 bases short and J 7 bases short, with 11 bases between. The CDR3 DNA is TGTGCCAGCAGTTACGGTGAGGGCCTTGAAGCTTTCTTT. This sequence encodes CASSYGEGLEAFF.

The chain has TRBV5-1 and TRBJ1-2; the match to TRBD1 covers 8 bases. V gave up 4 bases and J gave up 8 bases; unmatched junction bases: 10. This CDR3 comprises 14 residues. The germline CDR1 and CDR2 sequences are SGHRS and YFSETQ. Here the CDR3 reads CASSRLQGDIGYTF. The CDR3 DNA is TGCGCCAGCAGCCGGTTACAGGGGGATATCGGCTACACCTTC. The variable domain in full, with the rest retrieved from reference TRBV5-1 and TRBJ1-2, is KAGVTQTPRYLIKTRGQQVTLSCSPISGHRSVSWYQQTPGQGLQFLFEYFSETQRNKGNFPGRFSGRQFSNSRSEMNVSTLELGDSALYLCASSRLQGDIGYTFGSGTRLTVV.

The chain uses TRBV28 and TRBJ1-2; the match to TRBD1 covers 8 bases. The V gene's germline CDR1 is MDHEN and CDR2 SYDVKM. This CDR3 region has 13 residues. V was clipped by 5 bases and J by 13 bases; unmatched bases: 12. As DNA, the CDR3 is TGTGCCAGCAGTAAATCGACAGGGGCGGATTTCACCTTC. Translating gives CASSKSTGADFTF.

This chain uses TRBV4-1 with TRBJ1-5; 9 nucleotides agree with TRBD1. The germline gives CDR1 MGHRA, CDR2 YSYEKL. V lost 1 base, J lost 5 bases, and 6 bases stayed unmatched. This CDR3 has 16 amino acids. The CDR3 coding sequence is TGCGCCAGCAGCCAAGGGACGGGACAGGGACATCAGCCCCAGCATTTT. It yields the protein CASSQGTGQGHQPQHF.

The chain has TRBV2 and TRBJ2-5, with D hard to call. Trimming took 7 bases from V and 2 from J, leaving 11 bases between them. CDR1 and CDR2 from the germline V gene are SNHLY and FYNNEI. This CDR3 region has 13 residues. CDR3 sequence (DNA): TGTGCCAGCATCTGGCAGGAACAAGAGACCCAGTACTTC. Protein product: CASIWQEQETQYF.

This chain connects TRBV3-1 (or the pseudogene TRBV3-2) to TRBJ2-1, with TRBD2 as a possible D gene (6 bases). This CDR3 contains 11 residues. Germline V gene lookup returns CDR1 LGHDT and CDR2 YNNKEL (reference sequence). V lost 4 bases, J lost 9 bases, and 7 bases lay in between. The CDR3, as DNA: TGTGCCAGCAGCCCCGGGGGTGAGCAGTTCTTC. It encodes CASSPGGEQFF.

The gene calls are TRBV12-3 or TRBV12-4 and TRBJ1-1; D may be TRBD1 (6 bases). Trimming removed 7 bases at V and 7 bases at J, with 16 bases between. The CDR3 loop spans 13 amino acids. The CDR3 coding sequence is TGTGCCAGCATCCTGGGGAAACAGGGTGAAGCTTTCTTT. Its translation is CASILGKQGEAFF.

The V and J genes are TRBV27 and TRBJ2-5, with D tentatively TRBD1 (6 bases). Per germline, CDR1 MNHEY and CDR2 SMNVEV (reference sequence). The CDR3 is made up of 16 amino acids. The germline V and J ends were trimmed by 6 bases and 5 bases, with 22 bases remaining between them. CDR3 in amino acids: CASSLRGTPTSETQYF. The CDR3, as DNA: TGTGCCAGCAGCCTTAGGGGGACGCCCACGAGTGAGACCCAGTACTTC.

This clone appeared a single time. This chain's CDR3 is CASGWGQEETQYF. CDR3 bases: TGTGCCAGCGGGTGGGGACAGGAAGAGACCCAGTACTTC. The chain joins TRBV27 to TRBJ2-5, with 8 bases aligning to TRBD1. The length of the CDR3 is 13 residues. Germline V gene sequence: CDR1 MNHEY, CDR2 SMNVEV (reference sequence). J was trimmed by 3 bases and V by 8 bases; bases with no gene match: 5.

The V call is TRBV7-8, the J call TRBJ1-1; a possible D gene is TRBD1 (5 bases). V was pared by 2 bases and J by 0 bases, with 7 bases between. Germline CDR1 reads SGHVS; CDR2 reads FQNEAQ. The CDR3 loop spans 14 amino acids. The chain's CDR3 is CASSLRGMNTEAFF. DNA of the CDR3: TGTGCCAGCAGCTTAAGGGGCATGAACACTGAAGCTTTCTTT.